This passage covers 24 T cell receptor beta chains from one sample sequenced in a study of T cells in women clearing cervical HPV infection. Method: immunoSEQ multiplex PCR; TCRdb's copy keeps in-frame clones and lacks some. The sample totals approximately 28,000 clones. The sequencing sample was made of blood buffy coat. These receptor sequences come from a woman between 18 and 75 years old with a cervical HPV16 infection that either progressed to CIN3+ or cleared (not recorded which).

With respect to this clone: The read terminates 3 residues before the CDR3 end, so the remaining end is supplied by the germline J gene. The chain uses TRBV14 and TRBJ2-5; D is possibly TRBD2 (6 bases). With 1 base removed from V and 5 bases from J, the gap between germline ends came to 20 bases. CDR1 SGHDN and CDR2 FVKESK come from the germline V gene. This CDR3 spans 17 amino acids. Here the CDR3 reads CASSQGRGTYIGETQYF. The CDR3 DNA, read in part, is TGTGCCAGCAGCCAAGGTCGGGGGACTTATATAGGGGAGACC. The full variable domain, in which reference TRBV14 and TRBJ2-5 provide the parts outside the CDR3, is EAGVTQFPSHSVIEKGQTVTLRCDPISGHDNLYWYRRVMGKEIKFLLHFVKESKQDESGMPNNRFLAERTGGTYSTLKVQPAELEDSGVYFCASSQGRGTYIGETQYFGPGTRLLVL.

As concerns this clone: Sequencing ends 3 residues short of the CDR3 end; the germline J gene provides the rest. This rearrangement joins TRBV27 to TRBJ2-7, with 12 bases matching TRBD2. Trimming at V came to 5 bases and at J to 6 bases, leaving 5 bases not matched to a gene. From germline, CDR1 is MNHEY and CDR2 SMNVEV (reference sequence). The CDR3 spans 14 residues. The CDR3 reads CASSRTSGKGEQYF. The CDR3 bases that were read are TGTGCCAGCAGTCGGACTAGCGGGAAAGGCGAG.

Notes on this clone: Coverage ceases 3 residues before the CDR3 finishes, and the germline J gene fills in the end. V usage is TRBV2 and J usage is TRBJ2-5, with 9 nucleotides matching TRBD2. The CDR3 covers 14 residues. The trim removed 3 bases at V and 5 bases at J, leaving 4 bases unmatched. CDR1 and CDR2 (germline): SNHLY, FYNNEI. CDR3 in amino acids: CASSDVLAGETQYF. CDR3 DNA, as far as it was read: TGTGCCAGCAGTGATGTACTAGCGGGTGAGACC.

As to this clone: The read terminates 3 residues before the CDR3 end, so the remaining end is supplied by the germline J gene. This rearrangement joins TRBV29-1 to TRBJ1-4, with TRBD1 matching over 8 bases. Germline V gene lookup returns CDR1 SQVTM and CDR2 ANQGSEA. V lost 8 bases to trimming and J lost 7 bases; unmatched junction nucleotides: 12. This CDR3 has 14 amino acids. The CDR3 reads CSFWTGRDGEKLFF. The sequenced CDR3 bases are TGCAGCTTCTGGACAGGGCGGGATGGTGAAAAA.

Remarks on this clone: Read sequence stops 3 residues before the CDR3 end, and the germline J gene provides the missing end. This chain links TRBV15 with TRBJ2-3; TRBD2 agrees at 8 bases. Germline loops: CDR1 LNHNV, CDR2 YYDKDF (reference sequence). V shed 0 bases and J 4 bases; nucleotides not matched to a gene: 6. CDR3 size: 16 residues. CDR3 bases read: TGTGCCACCAGCAGAGAGGTCGGAGCGGGAGCAGATACG. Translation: CATSREVGAGADT. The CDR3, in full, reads CATSREVGAGADTQYF.

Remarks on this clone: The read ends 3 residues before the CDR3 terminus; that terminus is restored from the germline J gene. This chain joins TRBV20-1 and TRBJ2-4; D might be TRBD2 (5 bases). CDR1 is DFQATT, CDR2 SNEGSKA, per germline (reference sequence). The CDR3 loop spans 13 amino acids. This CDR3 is CSASREGTMSQYF. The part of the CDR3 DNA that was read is TGCAGTGCTAGTCGTGAGGGTACAATGAGT.

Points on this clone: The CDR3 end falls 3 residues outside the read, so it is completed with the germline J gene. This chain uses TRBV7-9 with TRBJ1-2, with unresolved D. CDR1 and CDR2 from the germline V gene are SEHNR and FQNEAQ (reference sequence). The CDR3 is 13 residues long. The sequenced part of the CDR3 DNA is TGTGCCAGCAGCTTAGCGCGGGAAGGAGAC. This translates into CASSLAREGD. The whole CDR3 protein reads CASSLAREGDYTF.

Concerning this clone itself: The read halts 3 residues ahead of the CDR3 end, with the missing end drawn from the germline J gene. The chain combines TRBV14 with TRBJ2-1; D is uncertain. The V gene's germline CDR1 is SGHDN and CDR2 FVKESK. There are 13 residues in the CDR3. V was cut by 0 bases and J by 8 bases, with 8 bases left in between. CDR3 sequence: CASSQEESDEQFF. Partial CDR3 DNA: TGTGCCAGCAGCCAAGAAGAGTCAGATGAG. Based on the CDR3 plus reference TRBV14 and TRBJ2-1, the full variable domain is EAGVTQFPSHSVIEKGQTVTLRCDPISGHDNLYWYRRVMGKEIKFLLHFVKESKQDESGMPNNRFLAERTGGTYSTLKVQPAELEDSGVYFCASSQEESDEQFFGPGTRLTVL.

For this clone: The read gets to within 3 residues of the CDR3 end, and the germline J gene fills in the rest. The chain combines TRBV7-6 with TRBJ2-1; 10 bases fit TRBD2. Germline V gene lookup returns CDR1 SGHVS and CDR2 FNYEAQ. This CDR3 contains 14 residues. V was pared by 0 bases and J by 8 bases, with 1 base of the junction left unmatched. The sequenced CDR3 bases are TGTGCCAGCAGCTTAGCAGCGGGGGGGGATGAG. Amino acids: CASSLAAGGDE. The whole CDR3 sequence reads CASSLAAGGDEQFF.

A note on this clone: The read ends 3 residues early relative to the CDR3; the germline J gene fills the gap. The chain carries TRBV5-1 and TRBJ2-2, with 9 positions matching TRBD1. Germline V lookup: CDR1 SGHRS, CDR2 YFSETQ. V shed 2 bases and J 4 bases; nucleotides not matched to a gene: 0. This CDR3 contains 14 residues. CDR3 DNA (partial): TGCGCCAGCAGCTTACAGGGGGCCACCGGGGAG. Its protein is CASSLQGATGE. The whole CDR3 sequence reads CASSLQGATGELFF. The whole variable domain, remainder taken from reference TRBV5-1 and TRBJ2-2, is KAGVTQTPRYLIKTRGQQVTLSCSPISGHRSVSWYQQTPGQGLQFLFEYFSETQRNKGNFPGRFSGRQFSNSRSEMNVSTLELGDSALYLCASSLQGATGELFFGEGSRLTVL.

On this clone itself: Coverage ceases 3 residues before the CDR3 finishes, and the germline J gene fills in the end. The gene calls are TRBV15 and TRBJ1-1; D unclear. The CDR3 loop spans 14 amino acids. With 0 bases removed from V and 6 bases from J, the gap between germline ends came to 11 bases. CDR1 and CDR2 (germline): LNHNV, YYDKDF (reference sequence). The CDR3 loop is CATSRDQGHAEAFF. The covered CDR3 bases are TGTGCCACCAGCAGAGATCAAGGGCACGCTGAA.

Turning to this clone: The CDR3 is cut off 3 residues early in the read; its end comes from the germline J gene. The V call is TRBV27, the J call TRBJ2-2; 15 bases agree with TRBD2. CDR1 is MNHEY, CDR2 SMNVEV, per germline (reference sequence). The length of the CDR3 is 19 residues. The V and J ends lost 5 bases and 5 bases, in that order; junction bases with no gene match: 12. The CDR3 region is CASSLGLAGGPRETGELFF. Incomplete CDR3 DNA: TGTGCCAGCAGTCTAGGACTAGCGGGAGGGCCGCGAGAAACCGGGGAG.

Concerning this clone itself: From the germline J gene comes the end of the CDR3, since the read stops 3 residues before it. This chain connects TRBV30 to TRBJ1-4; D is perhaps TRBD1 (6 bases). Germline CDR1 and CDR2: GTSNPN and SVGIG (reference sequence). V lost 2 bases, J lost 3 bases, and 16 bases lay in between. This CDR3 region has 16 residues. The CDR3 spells CAWSKGGARANEKLFF. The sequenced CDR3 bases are TGTGCCTGGAGTAAGGGGGGGGCCAGGGCTAATGAAAAA.

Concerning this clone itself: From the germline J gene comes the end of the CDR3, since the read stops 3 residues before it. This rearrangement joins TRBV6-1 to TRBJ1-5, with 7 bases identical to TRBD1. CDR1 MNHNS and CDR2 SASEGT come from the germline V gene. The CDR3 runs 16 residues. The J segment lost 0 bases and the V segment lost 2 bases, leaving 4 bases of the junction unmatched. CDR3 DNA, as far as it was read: TGTGCCAGCAGTGAATTGGGGACAGTTAGCAATCAGCCC. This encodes CASSELGTVSNQP. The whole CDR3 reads CASSELGTVSNQPQHF.

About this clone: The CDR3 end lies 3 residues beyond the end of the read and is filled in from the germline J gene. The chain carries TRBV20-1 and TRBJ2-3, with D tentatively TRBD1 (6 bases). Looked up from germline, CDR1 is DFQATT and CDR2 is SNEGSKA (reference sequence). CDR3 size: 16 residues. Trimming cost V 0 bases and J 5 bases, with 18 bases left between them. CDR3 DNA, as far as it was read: TGCAGTGCTAGAGATGGGCCAGGGGTGTTACGAGATACG. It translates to CSARDGPGVLRDT. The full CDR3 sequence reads CSARDGPGVLRDTQYF.

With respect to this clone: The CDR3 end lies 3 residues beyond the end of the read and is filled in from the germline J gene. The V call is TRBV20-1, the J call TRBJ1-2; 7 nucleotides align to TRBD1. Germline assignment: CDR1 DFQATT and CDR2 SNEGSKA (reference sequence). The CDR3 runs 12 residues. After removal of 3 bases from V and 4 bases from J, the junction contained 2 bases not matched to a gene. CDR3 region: CSARTGTYGYTF. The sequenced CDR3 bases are TGCAGTGCTAGGACAGGGACCTATGGC.

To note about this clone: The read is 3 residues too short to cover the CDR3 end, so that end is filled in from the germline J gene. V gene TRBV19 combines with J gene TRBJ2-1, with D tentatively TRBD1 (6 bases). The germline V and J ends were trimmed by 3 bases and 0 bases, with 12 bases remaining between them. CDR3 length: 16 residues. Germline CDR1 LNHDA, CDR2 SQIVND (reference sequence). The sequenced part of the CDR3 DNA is TGTGCCAGTAGTATTAGGGGGAAGAGCTCCTACAATGAG. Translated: CASSIRGKSSYNE. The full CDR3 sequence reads CASSIRGKSSYNEQFF.

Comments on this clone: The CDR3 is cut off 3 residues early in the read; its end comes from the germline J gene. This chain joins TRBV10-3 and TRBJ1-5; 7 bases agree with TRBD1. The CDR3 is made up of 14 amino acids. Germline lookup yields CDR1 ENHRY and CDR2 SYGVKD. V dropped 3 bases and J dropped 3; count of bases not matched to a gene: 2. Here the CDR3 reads CAISDRGTNQPQHF. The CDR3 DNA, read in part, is TGTGCCATCAGTGACAGGGGGACCAATCAGCCC.

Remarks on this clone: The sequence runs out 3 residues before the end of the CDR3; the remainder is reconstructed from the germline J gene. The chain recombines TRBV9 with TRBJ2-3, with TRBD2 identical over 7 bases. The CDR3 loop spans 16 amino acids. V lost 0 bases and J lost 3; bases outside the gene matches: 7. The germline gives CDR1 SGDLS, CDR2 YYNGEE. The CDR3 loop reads CASSVGVRGLTDTQYF. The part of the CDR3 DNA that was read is TGTGCCAGCAGCGTAGGCGTGCGGGGGTTGACAGATACG.

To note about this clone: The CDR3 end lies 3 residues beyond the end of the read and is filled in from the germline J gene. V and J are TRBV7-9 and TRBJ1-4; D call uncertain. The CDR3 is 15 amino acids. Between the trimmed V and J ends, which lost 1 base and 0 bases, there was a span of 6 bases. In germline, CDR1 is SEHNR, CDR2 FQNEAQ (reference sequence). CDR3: CASSLVDATNEKLFF. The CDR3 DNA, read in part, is TGTGCCAGCAGCTTAGTAGATGCAACTAATGAAAAA. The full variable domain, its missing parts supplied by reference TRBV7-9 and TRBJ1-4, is DTGVSQNPRHKITKRGQNVTFRCDPISEHNRLYWYRQTLGQGPEFLTYFQNEAQLEKSRLLSDRFSAERPKGSFSTLEIQRTEQGDSAMYLCASSLVDATNEKLFFGSGTQLSVL.

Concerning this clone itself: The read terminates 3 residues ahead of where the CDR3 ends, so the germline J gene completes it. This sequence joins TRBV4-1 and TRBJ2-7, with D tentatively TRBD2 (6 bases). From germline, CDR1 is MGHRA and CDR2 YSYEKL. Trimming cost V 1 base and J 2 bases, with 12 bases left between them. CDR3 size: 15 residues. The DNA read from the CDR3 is TGCGCCAGCAGCCAAGGCCCTAGCGAGACCTACGAG. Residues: CASSQGPSETYE. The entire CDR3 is CASSQGPSETYEQYF.

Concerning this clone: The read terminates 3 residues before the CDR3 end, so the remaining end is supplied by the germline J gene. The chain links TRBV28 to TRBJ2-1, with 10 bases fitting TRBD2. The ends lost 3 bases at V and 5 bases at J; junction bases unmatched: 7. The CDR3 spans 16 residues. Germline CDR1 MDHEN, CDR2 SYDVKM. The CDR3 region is CASSLGASGRNNEQFF. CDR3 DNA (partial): TGTGCCAGCAGTTTGGGGGCTAGCGGGAGAAACAATGAG.

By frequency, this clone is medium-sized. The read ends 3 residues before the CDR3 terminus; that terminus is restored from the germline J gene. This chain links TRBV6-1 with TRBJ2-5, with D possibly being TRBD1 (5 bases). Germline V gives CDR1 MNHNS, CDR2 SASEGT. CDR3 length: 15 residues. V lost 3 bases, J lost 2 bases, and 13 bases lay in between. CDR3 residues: CASSDEIREQETQYF. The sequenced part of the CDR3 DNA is TGTGCCAGCAGTGATGAGATCAGGGAACAAGAGACC.

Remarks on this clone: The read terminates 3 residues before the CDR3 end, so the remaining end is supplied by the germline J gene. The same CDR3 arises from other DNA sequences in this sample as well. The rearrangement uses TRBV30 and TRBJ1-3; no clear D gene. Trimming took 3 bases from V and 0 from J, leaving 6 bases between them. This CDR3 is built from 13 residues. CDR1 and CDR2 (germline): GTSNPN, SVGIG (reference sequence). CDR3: CAWRLASGNTIYF. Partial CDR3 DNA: TGTGCCTGGAGACTAGCCTCTGGAAACACC. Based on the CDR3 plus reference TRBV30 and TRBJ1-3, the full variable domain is SQTIHQWPATLVQPVGSPLSLECTVEGTSNPNLYWYRQAAGRGLQLLFYSVGIGQISSEVPQNLSASRPQDRQFILSSKKLLLSDSGFYLCAWRLASGNTIYFGEGSWLTVV.